This T cell receptor beta chain originates from a study of T cell repertoires in cytomegalovirus infection. Broader study findings: Clonotypes of TCR beta that were HLA-C-restricted and CMV-specific dominated the ex vivo response.

This clonotype was seen a few times. Its antigen is still unknown. MiXCR was run by TCRdb on the reads, yielding one entry per CDR3 protein. The top ten hold around 15% of the sample, which has approximately 910,000 distinct CDR3 sequences, roughly 30% seen once. This TCR was sampled from a human donor in good health (CMV status not recorded). Some clones in this sample may be carry-over from other donors' samples. Source: cultured CD8+ T cells from PBMCs, taken from culture after CMV antigen stimulation.

The CDR3, as DNA: TGCGCCAGCAGTGAGGATGCGGGGGCGCGAGGCTACACCTTC. Amino acids: CASSEDAGARGYTF. This rearrangement joins TRBV10-1 to TRBJ1-2, with a tentative D call TRBD1 (6 bases). The length of the CDR3 is 14 residues. Germline V gives CDR1 WNHNN, CDR2 SYGVQD (reference sequence). V was pared by 2 bases and J by 8 bases, with 15 bases between.